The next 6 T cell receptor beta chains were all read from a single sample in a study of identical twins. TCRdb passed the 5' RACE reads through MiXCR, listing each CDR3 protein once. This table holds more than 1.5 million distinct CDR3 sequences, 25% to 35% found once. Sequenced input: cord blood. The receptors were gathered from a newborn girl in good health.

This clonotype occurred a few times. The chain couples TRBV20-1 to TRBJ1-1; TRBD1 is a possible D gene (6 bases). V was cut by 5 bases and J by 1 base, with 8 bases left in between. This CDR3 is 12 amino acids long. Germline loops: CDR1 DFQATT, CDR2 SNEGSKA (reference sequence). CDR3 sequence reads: CSALDRNTEAFF. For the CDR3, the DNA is TGCAGTGCTCTGGACAGGAACACTGAAGCTTTCTTT.

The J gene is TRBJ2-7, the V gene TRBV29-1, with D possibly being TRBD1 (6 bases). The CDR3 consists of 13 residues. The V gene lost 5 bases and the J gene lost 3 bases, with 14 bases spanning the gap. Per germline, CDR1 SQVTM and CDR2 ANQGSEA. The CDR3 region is CSVWPGVSYEQYF. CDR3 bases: TGCAGCGTTTGGCCAGGGGTAAGCTACGAGCAGTACTTC.

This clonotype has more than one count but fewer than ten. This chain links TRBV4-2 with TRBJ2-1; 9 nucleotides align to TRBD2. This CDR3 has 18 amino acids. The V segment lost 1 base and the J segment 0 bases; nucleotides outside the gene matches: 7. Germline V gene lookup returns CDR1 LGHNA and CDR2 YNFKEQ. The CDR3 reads CASSQGAGGPLSYNEQFF. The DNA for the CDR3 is TGTGCCAGCAGCCAAGGTGCGGGAGGGCCACTCTCCTACAATGAGCAGTTCTTC.

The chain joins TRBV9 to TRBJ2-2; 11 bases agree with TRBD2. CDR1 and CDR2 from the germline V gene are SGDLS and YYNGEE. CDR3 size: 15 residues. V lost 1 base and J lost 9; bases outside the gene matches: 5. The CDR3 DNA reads TGTGCCAGCAGCGTATTAGCGGGGGGGCCCCGGGAGCTGTTTTTT. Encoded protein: CASSVLAGGPRELFF. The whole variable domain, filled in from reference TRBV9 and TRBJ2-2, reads DSGVTQTPKHLITATGQRVTLRCSPRSGDLSVYWYQQSLDQGLQFLIQYYNGEERAKGNILERFSAQQFPDLHSELNLSSLELGDSALYFCASSVLAGGPRELFFGEGSRLTVL.

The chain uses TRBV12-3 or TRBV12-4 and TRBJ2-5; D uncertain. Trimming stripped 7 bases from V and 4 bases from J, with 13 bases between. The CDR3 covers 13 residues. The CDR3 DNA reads TGTGCCAGCACCCTATGGGGTTCAGAGACCCAGTACTTC. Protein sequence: CASTLWGSETQYF.

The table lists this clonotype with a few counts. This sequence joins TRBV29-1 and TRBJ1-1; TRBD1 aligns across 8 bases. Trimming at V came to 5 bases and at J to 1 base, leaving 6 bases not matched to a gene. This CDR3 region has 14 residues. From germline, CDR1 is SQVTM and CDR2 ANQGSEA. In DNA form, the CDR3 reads TGCAGCGTTCGTCCCGGGACAGGGAACACTGAAGCTTTCTTT. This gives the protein CSVRPGTGNTEAFF.